Below are 31 T cell receptor beta chains sequenced from a single sample in a study of blood T cell repertoires in COVID-19. The protocol was immunoSEQ multiplex PCR, while the TCRdb copy is restricted to in-frame clones and leaves out a portion. The repertoire consists of some 420,000 clones, with 80% to 90% occurring once and the leading ten covering roughly 1.1%. The sequenced sample was PBMCs or T cells enriched from blood (not recorded which). Receptors originate from a man aged 25 to 40 who had recovered from COVID-19.

The rearrangement joins TRBV27 to TRBJ2-1, with 15 bases aligning to TRBD2. CDR3 length equals 18 residues. The germline CDR1 and CDR2 sequences are MNHEY and SMNVEV (reference sequence). Trimming took 6 bases from V and 6 from J; bases not matched to a gene: 12. The CDR3 protein is CASRAGLAGGPGFNEQFF. CDR3 coding DNA: TGTGCCAGCAGGGCCGGACTAGCGGGAGGGCCCGGGTTCAATGAGCAGTTCTTC.

This clone came up once. The chain is built from TRBV7-2 and TRBJ1-5, with a weak D call TRBD1 (6 bases). Germline CDR1 SGHTA, CDR2 FQGNSA. The CDR3 sequence is 16 residues long. With 5 bases removed from V and 5 bases from J, the gap between germline ends came to 19 bases. CDR3 bases: TGTGCCAGCAGCACTCAGCGGGACACACATCATCAGCCCCAGCATTTT. Residues: CASSTQRDTHHQPQHF.

The gene calls are TRBV19 and TRBJ1-5, with 9 bases matching TRBD1. The length of the CDR3 is 15 residues. Germline V gene sequence: CDR1 LNHDA, CDR2 SQIVND (reference sequence). Unmatched junction bases numbered 11, after V lost 4 bases and J lost 10 bases. The CDR3 nucleotides are TGTGCCAGTAGTAAAAGGGACAGGGTTGTTGGACCCCAGCATTTT. Encoded protein: CASSKRDRVVGPQHF.

CDR3 in amino acids: CASSASGRASTGELFF. CDR3 bases: TGTGCCAGCAGTGCTAGCGGGAGGGCGAGCACCGGGGAGCTGTTTTTT. This sequence joins TRBV28 and TRBJ2-2, with 12 positions matching TRBD2. The CDR3 totals 16 residues. The germline V gene encodes CDR1 MDHEN and CDR2 SYDVKM. J lost 4 bases, V lost 5 bases, and 5 bases had no gene match. Using reference TRBV28 and TRBJ2-2 for the parts outside the CDR3, the full variable domain is DVKVTQSSRYLVKRTGEKVFLECVQDMDHENMFWYRQDPGLGLRLIYFSYDVKMKEKGDIPEGYSVSREKKERFSLILESASTNQTSMYLCASSASGRASTGELFFGEGSRLTVL.

The rearrangement joins TRBV29-1 to TRBJ2-7; 7 bases match TRBD2. The CDR3 length is 14 residues. V lost 5 bases and J lost 0; bases outside the gene matches: 7. Germline CDR1 and CDR2: SQVTM and ANQGSEA. The CDR3 here is CSVLKGTTSYEQYF. The DNA for the CDR3 is TGCAGCGTTCTGAAAGGGACTACCTCCTACGAGCAGTACTTC.

This chain connects TRBV6-5 to TRBJ1-6, with D maybe TRBD1 (5 bases). Looked up from germline, CDR1 is MNHEY and CDR2 is SVGAGI. V lost 6 bases and J lost 9, with 9 bases in between. CDR3 length: 12 residues. The CDR3 is CASRQGLSPLHF. The CDR3 DNA reads TGTGCCAGCAGGCAGGGCCTTTCACCCCTCCACTTT.

The gene calls are TRBV7-8 and TRBJ1-5; 8 positions agree with TRBD1. This CDR3 is 16 amino acids long. Germline CDR1 SGHVS, CDR2 FQNEAQ. The V segment lost 5 bases and the J segment 2 bases; nucleotides outside the gene matches: 8. CDR3 region: CASSRLSGGGNQPQHF. The CDR3 DNA sequence: TGTGCCAGCAGCCGTCTGTCAGGGGGCGGCAATCAGCCCCAGCATTTT.

The chain is built from TRBV7-8 and TRBJ2-3; D may be TRBD1 (5 bases). The germline V gene has CDR1 SGHVS and CDR2 FQNEAQ. The V gene lost 5 bases and the J gene lost 6 bases, with 12 bases spanning the gap. This CDR3 has 13 residues. As DNA, the CDR3 is TGTGCCAGCAGCAGGGGCTCCGGCGATACGCAGTATTTT. Translated, it gives CASSRGSGDTQYF.

The chain employs TRBV18 and TRBJ1-3, with D possibly TRBD1 on 5 matching bases. V was shortened by 1 base and J by 0 bases, with 16 bases between the two germline ends. Looked up from germline, CDR1 is KGHSH and CDR2 is LQKENI. The CDR3 covers 18 residues. In DNA, the CDR3 is TGTGCCAGCTCACCACGGCAGTTCGACAGCGTCTCTGGAAACACCATATATTTT. Translation gives CASSPRQFDSVSGNTIYF.

This CDR3 is CASIQAGVEQYF. CDR3 nucleotides: TGTGCCAGCATTCAGGCGGGAGTCGAGCAGTACTTC. The rearrangement links TRBV28 to TRBJ2-7; TRBD2 agrees at 7 bases. The CDR3 covers 12 residues. Looked up from germline, CDR1 is MDHEN and CDR2 is SYDVKM. V dropped 7 bases and J dropped 6; count of bases not matched to a gene: 6.

The chain recombines TRBV28 with TRBJ1-4; perhaps TRBD1 as D (5 bases). V shed 5 bases and J shed 6 bases, with 13 bases lying between them. This CDR3 region has 14 residues. From germline, CDR1 is MDHEN and CDR2 SYDVKM. The CDR3 here is CASSTTVDYEKLFF. CDR3 DNA sequence: TGTGCCAGCAGTACGACAGTGGATTATGAAAAACTGTTTTTT.

The chain employs TRBV19 and TRBJ2-5; TRBD1 agrees at 10 bases. V shed 1 base, J shed 4 bases, and the junction held 15 bases outside the gene matches. Germline-derived CDR1 and CDR2 are LNHDA and SQIVND (reference sequence). This CDR3 is built from 19 residues. In nucleotides, the CDR3 is TGTGCCAGTAGTATAGTCTGGGACAGGGGTAGAAGGGGCGGAGAGACCCAGTACTTC. This gives the protein CASSIVWDRGRRGGETQYF.

The DNA of the CDR3 is TGCAGCGTCGAAAAGCGGGAGTGGGGCAATGAGCAGTTCTTC. Encoded protein: CSVEKREWGNEQFF. J is TRBJ2-1 and V is TRBV29-1, with TRBD2 matching over 8 bases. The CDR3 sequence is 14 residues long. CDR1 SQVTM and CDR2 ANQGSEA come from the germline V gene. The V and J ends lost 6 bases and 6 bases, in that order; junction bases with no gene match: 10.

The DNA for the CDR3 is TGTGCCAGCAGTTACTCGTTAGGGACACCTAAACTGTTTTTT. It codes for CASSYSLGTPKLFF. V gene TRBV6-5 combines with J gene TRBJ1-4; D might be TRBD1 (6 bases). V lost 0 bases and J lost 11, with 13 bases in between. Looked up from germline, CDR1 is MNHEY and CDR2 is SVGAGI. The CDR3 loop spans 14 amino acids.

The chain joins TRBV7-9 to TRBJ2-6; D unclear. The germline gives CDR1 SEHNR, CDR2 FQNEAQ (reference sequence). There are 17 residues in the CDR3. Trimming took off 5 bases at V and 2 bases at J, with 16 bases between the two ends. CDR3 DNA sequence: TGTGCCAGCAGCGGAGAAACCCACGAAGCTGGGGCCAACGTCCTGACTTTC. It specifies CASSGETHEAGANVLTF.

This clone came up once. The chain joins TRBV30 to TRBJ2-1; 7 bases fit TRBD2. V dropped 0 bases and J dropped 9; count of bases not matched to a gene: 5. CDR1 and CDR2 from the germline V gene are GTSNPN and SVGIG (reference sequence). The CDR3 is made up of 13 amino acids. CDR3 in amino acids: CAWSVLRESEQFF. The CDR3 DNA is TGTGCCTGGAGTGTACTGCGGGAGAGTGAGCAGTTCTTC. Full variable domain (remainder filled in from reference TRBV30 and TRBJ2-1): SQTIHQWPATLVQPVGSPLSLECTVEGTSNPNLYWYRQAAGRGLQLLFYSVGIGQISSEVPQNLSASRPQDRQFILSSKKLLLSDSGFYLCAWSVLRESEQFFGPGTRLTVL.

CDR3 amino acids: CASSLSNPGIYTF. In nucleotides, the CDR3 is TGTGCCAGCAGTTTATCGAACCCAGGAATTTACACCTTC. The V call is TRBV27, the J call TRBJ1-2; unclear D gene. Per the germline V gene, CDR1 is MNHEY and CDR2 is SMNVEV (reference sequence). The CDR3 spans 13 residues. V shed 0 bases and J shed 11 bases, with 13 bases lying between them.

The chain carries TRBV25-1 and TRBJ2-7, with 10 bases identical to TRBD2. The CDR3 runs 17 residues. Germline CDR1 reads MGHDK; CDR2 reads SYGVNS. V lost 5 bases, J lost 1 base, and 11 bases stayed unmatched. CDR3 nucleotides: TGTGCCAGCAGTCGTAGGGCGTCTAGCGGGAGATCCTACGAGCAGTACTTC. Its protein product is CASSRRASSGRSYEQYF.

The chain recombines TRBV5-1 with TRBJ1-2; the D is unclear. Germline CDR1 reads SGHRS; CDR2 reads YFSETQ. There are 12 residues in the CDR3. V was cut by 5 bases and J by 8 bases, with 13 bases left in between. DNA for the CDR3: TGCGCCAGCAGAGAACATTGGGAGGGCTACACCTTC. It is translated as CASREHWEGYTF.

The chain joins TRBV28 to TRBJ1-1, with no clear D. The CDR3 has 17 amino acids. Germline V gives CDR1 MDHEN, CDR2 SYDVKM. With 1 base removed from V and 0 bases from J, the gap between germline ends came to 15 bases. The CDR3 DNA is TGTGCCAGCAGTTTATCTTATAGTGGGCAGGTGAACACTGAAGCTTTCTTT. Its translation: CASSLSYSGQVNTEAFF.

This chain connects TRBV14 to TRBJ2-1; D is uncertain. V lost 1 base and J 16 bases, leaving 14 bases between the germline ends. Germline CDR1 and CDR2: SGHDN and FVKESK. This CDR3 has 12 residues. CDR3 sequence (DNA): TGTGCCAGCAGCCAAGCACACCCAAATCTCTTCTTC. It encodes CASSQAHPNLFF.

J is TRBJ1-6 and V is TRBV7-3, with D possibly TRBD1 on 6 matching bases. The V end was cut by 2 bases, the J end by 5 bases, with 10 bases between. The CDR3 extends over 15 amino acids. The V gene's germline CDR1 is SGHTA and CDR2 FQGTGA. CDR3 bases: TGTGCCAGCAGCTTAGGACAGCCTGATAATTCACCCCTCCACTTT. Translating it yields CASSLGQPDNSPLHF.

V is TRBV5-1 and J is TRBJ2-5, with D maybe TRBD1 (5 bases). Germline V gene data show CDR1 as SGHRS and CDR2 as YFSETQ. This CDR3 has 14 amino acids. The V and J ends lost 4 bases and 1 base respectively, with 11 bases between them. The CDR3 DNA follows: TGCGCCAGCAGCGAACAGGTGGGCCAAGAGACCCAGTACTTC. This translates into CASSEQVGQETQYF.

This rearrangement joins TRBV28 to TRBJ1-6; 8 bases match TRBD1. The germline V gene has CDR1 MDHEN and CDR2 SYDVKM. Losses at the gene ends were 6 bases for V and 0 bases for J; bases not matched to a gene: 13. CDR3 length: 19 amino acids. The CDR3 loop is CASRPGQGTHSSYNSPLHF. In DNA form, the CDR3 reads TGTGCCAGCAGGCCCGGACAGGGTACCCACAGCTCCTATAATTCACCCCTCCACTTT. Filled out from reference TRBV28 and TRBJ1-6, the complete variable domain reads DVKVTQSSRYLVKRTGEKVFLECVQDMDHENMFWYRQDPGLGLRLIYFSYDVKMKEKGDIPEGYSVSREKKERFSLILESASTNQTSMYLCASRPGQGTHSSYNSPLHFGNGTRLTVT.

The genes are TRBV30 and TRBJ2-1; a weak D match, TRBD2 (5 bases). CDR3 length: 15 residues. Germline CDR1 is GTSNPN and CDR2 is SVGIG (reference sequence). Trimming left V 0 bases short and J 0 bases short, with 9 bases between. Here the CDR3 reads CAWSVDYSSYNEQFF. CDR3 coding DNA: TGTGCCTGGAGTGTAGACTATTCCTCCTACAATGAGCAGTTCTTC.

The rearrangement uses TRBV28 and TRBJ2-7; 10 bases are shared with TRBD1. Per germline, CDR1 MDHEN and CDR2 SYDVKM. There are 16 residues in the CDR3. V shed 7 bases, J shed 4 bases, and the junction held 13 bases outside the gene matches. The CDR3 DNA is TGTGCCAGCATCCCCGGGGGACAGGGGCTTATTTACGAGCAGTACTTC. This encodes CASIPGGQGLIYEQYF.

The rearrangement joins TRBV5-4 to TRBJ2-3; 7 nucleotides line up with TRBD2. Germline-derived CDR1 and CDR2 are SGHNT and YYREEE (reference sequence). The trim removed 3 bases at V and 1 base at J, leaving 2 bases unmatched. This CDR3 has 14 residues. CDR3 DNA: TGTGCCAGCAGCTCCCTAGCGGGCACAGATACGCAGTATTTT. Encoded protein: CASSSLAGTDTQYF.

V and J are TRBV5-4 and TRBJ2-2; TRBD1 aligns across 8 bases. Germline V gives CDR1 SGHNT, CDR2 YYREEE (reference sequence). The CDR3 covers 16 residues. With V trimmed by 0 bases and J by 5 bases, 6 bases remained unmatched. The CDR3 DNA reads as TGTGCCAGCAGCTTGGTGAGGACAGGGAGGACCGGGGAGCTGTTTTTT. The encoded protein is CASSLVRTGRTGELFF.

CDR3 sequence reads: CASSSGGQGVYNEQFF. The CDR3 DNA reads TGCGCCAGCAGCTCCGGAGGACAGGGAGTCTACAATGAGCAGTTCTTC. This rearrangement joins TRBV5-1 to TRBJ2-1, with 8 bases lining up with TRBD1. The germline CDR1 and CDR2 sequences are SGHRS and YFSETQ. J lost 3 bases, V lost 3 bases, and 8 bases had no gene match. This CDR3 region has 16 residues.

J is TRBJ1-1 and V is TRBV25-1; 8 bases line up with TRBD1. There are 16 residues in the CDR3. V was pared by 2 bases and J by 3 bases, with 8 bases of the junction left unmatched. Per germline, CDR1 MGHDK and CDR2 SYGVNS. CDR3 coding DNA: TGTGCCAGCAGTGAAGGCGGCAGGGGGCGCTACACTGAAGCTTTCTTT. Encoded protein: CASSEGGRGRYTEAFF.

V is TRBV7-2 and J is TRBJ1-1; TRBD1 matches 12 bases. The V gene's germline CDR1 is SGHTA and CDR2 FQGNSA. With V trimmed by 3 bases and J by 4 bases, 3 bases remained unmatched. The CDR3 totals 15 residues. This CDR3 is CASSFRDRGLTEAFF. CDR3 in DNA: TGTGCCAGCAGCTTCCGGGACAGGGGGCTCACTGAAGCTTTCTTT.